This passage covers 29 T cell receptor beta chains from one sample sequenced in a study of blood T cells in healthy people across ages. Primed by a sample-barcoded 5' primer and a J-beta primer mix, a second PCR proceeded for about 6 to 11 cycles. TCRdb redid the calling of the 5' RACE reads with MiXCR, one entry per CDR3 protein. In the table there are under 2,000,000 distinct CDR3 sequences, roughly 52% of which are singletons. Sequencing was carried out using blood. The receptors here all came from a woman in her forties in good health.

CDR3 bases: TGTGCCAGCAGCCAAGTATCTAGGGATCTGAATGAGCAGTACTTC. Residues: CASSQVSRDLNEQYF. The chain uses TRBV4-2 and TRBJ2-1; D is ambiguous. The tail of the sequence fits TRBJ2-7 better, so the J call may be wrong. This CDR3 is 15 amino acids long. Germline-derived CDR1 and CDR2 are LGHNA and YNFKEQ.

The genes are TRBV12-3 or TRBV12-4 and TRBJ2-3, with 13 bases that match TRBD2. There are 16 residues in the CDR3. Trimming removed 5 bases from V and 7 bases from J; junction bases left unmatched: 9. CDR3: CASSGTSGIRGNTQYF. The CDR3 DNA sequence: TGTGCCAGCAGTGGGACTAGCGGGATTCGAGGGAATACGCAGTATTTT.

The chain links TRBV6-6 to TRBJ2-5, with 9 bases identical to TRBD1. The V gene's germline CDR1 is MNHNY and CDR2 SVGAGI (reference sequence). The CDR3 length is 15 residues. With 6 bases clipped from V and 4 bases from J, the junction kept 9 bases outside the gene matches. CDR3 DNA: TGTGCCAGCAGAGACGGGACAGGGATTCTAGAGACCCAGTACTTC. Its protein product is CASRDGTGILETQYF.

The chain carries TRBV5-1 and TRBJ2-5, with D possibly being TRBD1 (6 bases). Germline CDR1 SGHRS, CDR2 YFSETQ. CDR3 length: 17 amino acids. With 8 bases removed from V and 2 bases from J, the gap between germline ends came to 25 bases. The CDR3 sequence is CASRRISGQSSQETQYF. CDR3 coding DNA: TGCGCCAGTAGACGAATAAGTGGACAGTCCAGTCAAGAGACCCAGTACTTC.

The chain combines TRBV10-3 with TRBJ2-5; TRBD1 agrees at 9 bases. This CDR3 spans 13 amino acids. J gave up 5 bases and V 8 bases, and 6 bases lay outside the gene matches. CDR1 ENHRY and CDR2 SYGVKD come from the germline V gene. The CDR3 here is CAIGDRAGETQYF. CDR3 nucleotide sequence: TGTGCCATCGGGGACAGGGCTGGGGAGACCCAGTACTTC.

V gene TRBV27 combines with J gene TRBJ1-1; no firm D call. CDR3 length equals 14 residues. V was cut by 11 bases and J by 0 bases, with 16 bases left in between. CDR1 and CDR2 from the germline V gene are MNHEY and SMNVEV (reference sequence). The CDR3 DNA sequence: TGTGCCTCAAAGTACAGAGCCATGAACACTGAAGCTTTCTTT. Residues: CASKYRAMNTEAFF.

The chain links TRBV20-1 to TRBJ2-6; D is possibly TRBD1 (6 bases). The CDR3 has 16 amino acids. V dropped 3 bases and J dropped 2 bases, with 14 bases sitting between them. The germline CDR1 and CDR2 sequences are DFQATT and SNEGSKA (reference sequence). The CDR3 sequence: CSASVLWGPGANVLTF. The CDR3 DNA is TGCAGTGCTAGTGTCCTCTGGGGGCCTGGGGCCAACGTCCTGACTTTC.

The rearrangement links TRBV7-2 to TRBJ2-1; no firm D call. V lost 5 bases to trimming and J lost 0 bases, with 11 bases between them. From germline, CDR1 is SGHTA and CDR2 FQGNSA. This CDR3 is 15 amino acids long. The CDR3, as DNA: TGTGCCAGCAGCCGCGGACGCCGCTCCTACAATGAGCAGTTCTTC. Its protein product is CASSRGRRSYNEQFF.

This clonotype came up a few times. The chain uses TRBV20-1 and TRBJ2-3; 8 bases match TRBD2. V shed 6 bases, J shed 2 bases, and the junction held 4 bases outside the gene matches. The length of the CDR3 is 13 residues. Germline V gene lookup returns CDR1 DFQATT and CDR2 SNEGSKA (reference sequence). The CDR3 bases are TGCAGTGCCGGGACTAGGTACACAGATACGCAGTATTTT. This sequence encodes CSAGTRYTDTQYF.

The chain couples TRBV19 to TRBJ1-2, with no clear D. Trimming left V 3 bases short and J 6 bases short, with 14 bases between. The CDR3 is made up of 14 amino acids. Germline CDR1 reads LNHDA; CDR2 reads SQIVND (reference sequence). The CDR3 nucleotides are TGTGCCAGTAGTATGACGGGCGTGGTGGATGGCTACACCTTC. Translation: CASSMTGVVDGYTF.

This clonotype appeared a few times. The rearrangement joins TRBV12-3 or TRBV12-4 to TRBJ2-5; the D gene is possibly TRBD2 (5 bases). The CDR3 sequence is 14 residues long. Between the trimmed V and J ends, which lost 7 bases and 5 bases, there was a span of 17 bases. The CDR3 DNA is TGTGCCAGCACCCCTACCAATCCGGGGGAGACCCAGTACTTC. Its protein product is CASTPTNPGETQYF.

This chain links TRBV27 with TRBJ1-2, with 7 bases matching TRBD1. CDR3 length equals 15 residues. V lost 3 bases, J lost 5 bases, and 9 bases stayed unmatched. Looked up from germline, CDR1 is MNHEY and CDR2 is SMNVEV (reference sequence). For the CDR3, the DNA is TGTGCCAGCAGTTTGGACTCAGAGGGGGCTTATGGCTACACCTTC. Amino acid sequence: CASSLDSEGAYGYTF.

The chain links TRBV27 to TRBJ2-7; D is ambiguous. This CDR3 has 16 residues. The V and J ends lost 6 bases and 2 bases respectively, with 20 bases between them. Looked up from germline, CDR1 is MNHEY and CDR2 is SMNVEV (reference sequence). CDR3 sequence reads: CASRMTPAHMAYEQYF. In nucleotides, the CDR3 is TGTGCCAGCAGAATGACTCCCGCGCACATGGCCTACGAGCAGTACTTC.

The V call is TRBV6-5, the J call TRBJ2-5; 9 nucleotides agree with TRBD1. TRBJ2-7 matches the DNA end more closely, so the J call is doubtful. Germline V gives CDR1 MNHEY, CDR2 SVGAGI. The CDR3 totals 15 residues. CDR3 nucleotides: TGTGCCAGCAGTCCCGGGACAGGGTGGGCCTACGAGCAGTACTTC. It translates to CASSPGTGWAYEQYF.

To note about this clonotype: Compared with germline, one end of the junction differs, possibly owing to a read error. This sequence joins TRBV7-7 and TRBJ2-6, with D unresolved. CDR1 SSHAT and CDR2 FNYEAQ come from the germline V gene (reference sequence). The CDR3 loop spans 15 amino acids. The CDR3 is CASSVSRSGANVLTF. CDR3 DNA sequence: TGTGCTAGCAGCGTTAGCCGCTCTGGGGCCAACGTCCTGACTTTC.

The chain uses TRBV12-3 or TRBV12-4 and TRBJ1-2, with 9 positions matching TRBD1. The CDR3 is 13 amino acids. V trimming: 6 bases; J trimming: 8 bases; junction bases outside the gene matches: 7. The CDR3 protein is CASSTGGAGGYTF. The CDR3 DNA follows: TGTGCCAGCAGCACAGGGGGCGCGGGGGGCTACACCTTC.

The V gene is TRBV3-1, the J gene TRBJ2-7; 10 bases are shared with TRBD2. With the DNA end fitting TRBJ2-5 better, the J assignment may be wrong. This CDR3 has 17 amino acids. Germline CDR1 is LGHDT and CDR2 is YNNKEL (reference sequence). The CDR3 is CASSQGSERGGKKTQYF. DNA for the CDR3: TGTGCCAGCAGCCAAGGATCGGAGCGGGGGGGCAAGAAGACCCAGTACTTC.

This clonotype was counted between two and nine times. CDR3 sequence reads: CASSQDGWVARETQYF. The DNA for the CDR3 is TGCGCCAGCAGCCAAGATGGTTGGGTAGCGCGGGAGACCCAGTACTTC. This sequence joins TRBV4-3 and TRBJ2-7; possible D gene TRBD2, 5 bases. The assigned J gene may be wrong: the sequence end matches TRBJ2-5 better. Germline-derived CDR1 and CDR2 are LGHNA and YSLEER. The CDR3 length is 16 residues.

The sample holds a few counts of this clonotype. CDR3 loop: CASSLSGSGISYNEQFF. Here the CDR3 DNA reads TGTGCCAGCAGCTTATCCGGTAGCGGTATATCCTACAATGAGCAGTTCTTC. The V call is TRBV7-3, the J call TRBJ2-1; a weak D match, TRBD2 (6 bases). V dropped 2 bases and J dropped 1 base, with 15 bases sitting between them. The CDR3 totals 17 residues. CDR1 SGHTA and CDR2 FQGTGA come from the germline V gene.

This clonotype was seen only a few times. The chain recombines TRBV6-2 or TRBV6-3 with TRBJ2-7; 9 bases are shared with TRBD1. This CDR3 is built from 17 residues. Germline V gives CDR1 MNHEY, CDR2 SVGEGT. Trimming took 6 bases from V and 3 from J; bases not matched to a gene: 15. The CDR3 is CASSRTTSGTGIYEQYF. The CDR3 coding sequence is TGTGCCAGCAGCCGAACCACCTCCGGGACAGGGATCTACGAGCAGTACTTC.

The chain joins TRBV12-3 or TRBV12-4 to TRBJ1-5; 8 nucleotides agree with TRBD1. CDR3 length equals 15 residues. After removal of 5 bases from V and 6 bases from J, the junction contained 9 bases not matched to a gene. The CDR3 sequence is CASSLRQGSVQPQHF. Written as DNA, the CDR3 is TGTGCCAGCAGTCTCCGACAGGGGAGCGTTCAGCCCCAGCATTTT.

The chain couples TRBV6-5 to TRBJ2-1; 11 bases are a match to TRBD2. CDR1 MNHEY and CDR2 SVGAGI come from the germline V gene. The CDR3 runs 16 residues. V shed 0 bases and J 8 bases; nucleotides not matched to a gene: 6. CDR3 residues: CASSYSSGGAMYEQFF. The CDR3 bases are TGTGCCAGCAGTTACTCTAGCGGGGGGGCCATGTATGAGCAGTTCTTC.

This chain joins TRBV15 and TRBJ2-1, with 7 bases that match TRBD1. Germline CDR1 LNHNV, CDR2 YYDKDF (reference sequence). J lost 3 bases, V lost 0 bases, and 5 bases had no gene match. The CDR3 is 16 amino acids. For the CDR3, the DNA is TGTGCCACCAGCAGAGACATCAGGGGGTACTACAATGAGCAGTTCTTC. Translated, it gives CATSRDIRGYYNEQFF.

The chain recombines TRBV6-2 or TRBV6-3 with TRBJ1-6; D ambiguous. CDR3 size: 15 residues. In germline, CDR1 is MNHEY, CDR2 SVGEGT. Trimming shortened V by 2 bases and J by 2 bases, and 7 bases separated the two germline ends. The CDR3 region has the DNA TGTGCCAGCAGTTACACGGGCACCTATAATTCACCCCTCCACTTT. This gives the protein CASSYTGTYNSPLHF.

V is TRBV4-2 and J is TRBJ1-2; the D gene is possibly TRBD1 (6 bases). V was pared by 3 bases and J by 9 bases, with 14 bases between. Germline CDR1 LGHNA, CDR2 YNFKEQ. The CDR3 loop spans 13 amino acids. The CDR3 coding sequence is TGTGCCAGCAGCCACGAAACAGGGAGCAGCTACACCTTC. Protein product: CASSHETGSSYTF.

The rearrangement uses TRBV20-1 and TRBJ1-2, with D perhaps matching TRBD1 (6 bases). The CDR3 consists of 11 residues. Trimming stripped 6 bases from V and 8 bases from J, with 13 bases between. CDR1 is DFQATT, CDR2 SNEGSKA, per germline (reference sequence). This CDR3 reads CSARSTGGYTF. The CDR3 DNA reads as TGCAGTGCCAGATCTACAGGGGGCTACACCTTC.

This clonotype was seen more than once but under ten times. This sequence joins TRBV6-7 and TRBJ1-2, with no clear D. TRBV6-7 is annotated as an ORF whose role is uncertain. The CDR3 length is 11 residues. Between the trimmed V and J ends, which lost 2 bases and 8 bases, there was a span of 6 bases. CDR3 in amino acids: CASSYDGGYTF. CDR3 in DNA: TGTGCCAGCAGTTACGATGGCGGCTACACCTTC.

The gene calls are TRBV4-2 and TRBJ2-4, with D perhaps given as TRBD1 or TRBD2 (5 bases each). CDR1 and CDR2 from the germline V gene are LGHNA and YNFKEQ. The CDR3 runs to 17 residues. Trimming left V 1 base short and J 5 bases short, with 18 bases between. CDR3 nucleotides: TGTGCCAGCAGCCAAGTCATGGGACGGGTCGAGGAAAACATTCAGTACTTC. This gives the protein CASSQVMGRVEENIQYF.

This sequence joins TRBV6-2 or TRBV6-3 and TRBJ1-5; a weak D match, TRBD1 (5 bases). The V and J ends lost 2 bases and 5 bases respectively, with 19 bases between them. Germline V gene data show CDR1 as MNHEY and CDR2 as SVGEGT. CDR3 length: 17 residues. The CDR3 region has the DNA TGTGCCAGCAGTTACCCGGCAGGGCGGTTTGCGGATCAGCCCCAGCATTTT. Protein product: CASSYPAGRFADQPQHF.